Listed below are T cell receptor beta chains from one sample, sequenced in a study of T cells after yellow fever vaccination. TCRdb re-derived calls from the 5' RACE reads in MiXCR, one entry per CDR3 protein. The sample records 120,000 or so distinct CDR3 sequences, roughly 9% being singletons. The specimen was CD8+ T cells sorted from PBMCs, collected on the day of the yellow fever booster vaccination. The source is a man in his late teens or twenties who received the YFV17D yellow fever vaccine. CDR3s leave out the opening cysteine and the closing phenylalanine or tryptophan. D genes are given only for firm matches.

CDR3aa: SVGGHPYEQY
v_gene: TRBV29-1
d_gene: -

CDR3aa: ASSQTASSYNEQF
v_gene: TRBV5-1
d_gene: -

CDR3aa: ASSQDVAGQVNEKLF
v_gene: TRBV4-1
d_gene: TRBD1

CDR3aa: ASSELAGEVNEQF
v_gene: TRBV25-1
d_gene: TRBD2

CDR3aa: ASSEGGEDTEAF
v_gene: TRBV6-4
d_gene: -

CDR3aa: ASSLTFSKNIQY
v_gene: TRBV5-1
d_gene: -

CDR3aa: ASSYGPTGGTEAF
v_gene: TRBV5-5
d_gene: -

CDR3aa: SARLTQGYT
v_gene: TRBV20-1
d_gene: -

CDR3aa: ASREGREATGELF
v_gene: TRBV6-2/TRBV6-3
d_gene: -

CDR3aa: ASSLESPFKETQY
v_gene: TRBV7-6
d_gene: -

CDR3aa: ASSQDLSLYGYT
v_gene: TRBV6-5
d_gene: -

CDR3aa: SAPWRGGKSTDTQY
v_gene: TRBV20-1
d_gene: TRBD2

CDR3aa: ASSLGGTDEGEQF
v_gene: TRBV13
d_gene: -

CDR3aa: ASSSPGWLEDGYT
v_gene: TRBV4-3
d_gene: -

CDR3aa: ASSSTGTNYGYT
v_gene: TRBV7-9
d_gene: -

CDR3aa: SVDSALFANVGNTEAF
v_gene: TRBV29-1
d_gene: -

CDR3aa: ASSDTIYTRTLNEQF
v_gene: TRBV11-2
d_gene: -

CDR3aa: ASSPYGVSGANVLT
v_gene: TRBV4-3
d_gene: -

CDR3aa: ASSLGGTGEGETQY
v_gene: TRBV7-2
d_gene: TRBD1

CDR3aa: AWSAWDRGNQPQH
v_gene: TRBV30
d_gene: TRBD1

CDR3aa: ASSEAQGYQETQY
v_gene: TRBV6-2/TRBV6-3
d_gene: -

CDR3aa: ASSSIQGERTGELF
v_gene: TRBV5-1
d_gene: TRBD1

CDR3aa: ASSWGGDEQF
v_gene: TRBV5-6
d_gene: -

CDR3aa: ASSQVWLDRSYEQY
v_gene: TRBV4-1
d_gene: TRBD1

CDR3aa: ASSPRGGGRQETQY
v_gene: TRBV3-1
d_gene: TRBD2

CDR3aa: SVEKGRLDTQY
v_gene: TRBV29-1
d_gene: -

CDR3aa: ASSPTLSGNTIY
v_gene: TRBV7-9
d_gene: -

CDR3aa: ASSSDTYGYT
v_gene: TRBV7-9
d_gene: -

CDR3aa: ATDVGLEQF
v_gene: TRBV7-9
d_gene: -

CDR3aa: ASGGTGVNEQF
v_gene: TRBV9
d_gene: TRBD1

CDR3aa: SARHGFSNQPQH
v_gene: TRBV20-1
d_gene: -

CDR3aa: AGSGTKTEAF
v_gene: TRBV7-2
d_gene: -

CDR3aa: ASSQDPQRGQPQH
v_gene: TRBV3-1
d_gene: -

CDR3aa: SVGLREKLF
v_gene: TRBV29-1
d_gene: -